The 20 T cell receptor beta chains in this list originate from one sample, sequenced in a study of post-analysis software for immune sequencing data. Findings of the study overall: Compared with controls, patients had more of 4 to 6 TRBV segments, including TRBV5-6, TRBV5-1 and TRBV20-1.

Unique molecular identifiers had been added to the TCR beta cDNA libraries. Each CDR3 protein is one row after TCRdb ran MiXCR on the PCR reads. The sample holds around 400,000 distinct CDR3 sequences, approximately 39% seen once. For these receptors, no antigen is known. The specimen was blood. Source of these receptors: a girl aged 2 to 10 with multiple sclerosis.

The rearrangement links TRBV7-2 to TRBJ2-5, with D perhaps matching TRBD1 (5 bases). The V gene's germline CDR1 is SGHTA and CDR2 FQGNSA. Trimming took off 5 bases at V and 2 bases at J, with 15 bases between the two ends. The CDR3 covers 15 residues. For the CDR3, the DNA is TGTGCCAGCAGCCCTCGACCAGGGTCACAAGAGACCCAGTACTTC. Translating it yields CASSPRPGSQETQYF.

This clonotype turned up a few times. V and J are TRBV29-1 and TRBJ2-5; D remains unclear. The CDR3 spans 14 residues. CDR1 is SQVTM and CDR2 is ANQGSEA in the germline V gene. Trimming stripped 4 bases from V and 11 bases from J, with 23 bases between. The CDR3 DNA reads TGCAGCGTTGTGACCCGGTTGAACTACAATGAGCAGTACTTC. Translated, it gives CSVVTRLNYNEQYF.

Concerning this clonotype: Mismatch with germline at one junction end may stem from a read error. The rearrangement joins TRBV20-1 to TRBJ1-1, with D possibly TRBD1 on 6 matching bases. CDR3 length: 15 residues. Germline V gives CDR1 DFQATT, CDR2 SNEGSKA (reference sequence). The CDR3 nucleotides are TGCAGTGCCAGAGGGGGGGCGAAGTATAACACTGAAGCTTTCTTT. This sequence encodes CSARGGAKYNTEAFF.

This clonotype was seen a few times. The chain is built from TRBV7-3 and TRBJ2-1; D is uncertain. This CDR3 contains 16 residues. CDR1 and CDR2 (germline): SGHTA, FQGTGA. Trimming took off 2 bases at V and 1 base at J, with 12 bases between the two ends. CDR3 in amino acids: CASSLSSSVSYNEQFF. As DNA, the CDR3 is TGTGCCAGCAGCTTATCGTCTAGTGTATCCTACAATGAGCAGTTCTTC.

This clonotype was counted a few times. This chain joins TRBV2 and TRBJ2-3; D remains ambiguous. V was cut by 1 base and J by 2 bases, with 10 bases left in between. Per germline, CDR1 SNHLY and CDR2 FYNNEI. CDR3 length equals 15 residues. In nucleotides, the CDR3 is TGTGCCAGCAGTGAAGGGCAAGTCAACACAGATACGCAGTATTTT. As protein: CASSEGQVNTDTQYF.

The J gene is TRBJ1-1, the V gene TRBV12-3 or TRBV12-4; D perhaps matches TRBD1 (5 bases). This CDR3 is 14 amino acids long. Trimming left V 7 bases short and J 1 base short, with 13 bases between. As DNA, the CDR3 is TGTGCCAGCACTACGGGACTCCGGAACACTGAAGCTTTCTTT. This sequence encodes CASTTGLRNTEAFF.

V gene TRBV6-1 combines with J gene TRBJ2-3; 9 positions match TRBD1. CDR1 MNHNS and CDR2 SASEGT come from the germline V gene. V lost 5 bases and J lost 0; bases outside the gene matches: 12. The CDR3 loop spans 18 amino acids. The CDR3 nucleotides are TGTGCCAGCAGTATTTCCGGGACAGGGATCACTAGCACAGATACGCAGTATTTT. Its translation is CASSISGTGITSTDTQYF.

CDR3 in DNA: TGCGCCAGCAGCTTGGAACGGGCGGAAGCTTTCTTT. Its protein product is CASSLERAEAFF. The gene calls are TRBV5-1 and TRBJ1-1; D is undetermined. Germline V gene data show CDR1 as SGHRS and CDR2 as YFSETQ. The CDR3 consists of 12 residues. Trimming pared 0 bases from V and 8 bases from J, leaving 8 bases between.

This clonotype was detected many times. The chain couples TRBV7-9 to TRBJ2-5; 9 bases are shared with TRBD1. The CDR3 is made up of 15 amino acids. J lost 3 bases, V lost 5 bases, and 7 bases had no gene match. Germline V lookup: CDR1 SEHNR, CDR2 FQNEAQ (reference sequence). The CDR3 loop is CASSVSTGGEETQYF. In nucleotides, the CDR3 is TGTGCCAGCAGCGTATCCACAGGGGGCGAAGAGACCCAGTACTTC.

The chain has TRBV5-1 and TRBJ2-7; 9 bases are a match to TRBD1. The V gene's germline CDR1 is SGHRS and CDR2 YFSETQ. This CDR3 comprises 14 residues. V trimming: 2 bases; J trimming: 3 bases; junction bases outside the gene matches: 3. The CDR3 coding sequence is TGCGCCAGCAGCTTTTCGGGACAGGGCTACGAGCAGTACTTC. It is translated as CASSFSGQGYEQYF.

This clonotype was seen once. This rearrangement joins TRBV12-3 or TRBV12-4 to TRBJ2-4, with D perhaps being TRBD1 or TRBD2 (5 bases each). CDR3 size: 17 residues. Trimming stripped 5 bases from V and 13 bases from J, with 30 bases between. CDR3 sequence reads: CASSTPAPGRMGNEQYF. As DNA, the CDR3 is TGTGCCAGCAGTACGCCGGCCCCAGGGAGAATGGGCAATGAGCAGTACTTC.

This chain links TRBV4-3 with TRBJ1-5; perhaps TRBD1 as D (6 bases). Trimming removed 3 bases from V and 1 base from J, with 19 bases in between. From germline, CDR1 is LGHNA and CDR2 YSLEER. CDR3 length: 18 amino acids. CDR3 in amino acids: CASSQGPWGAGSNQPQHF. The CDR3 nucleotides are TGCGCCAGCAGCCAGGGACCTTGGGGGGCGGGGAGCAATCAGCCCCAGCATTTT.

This clonotype was observed a few times. V usage is TRBV6-8 and J usage is TRBJ2-4; 11 nucleotides match TRBD1. Trimming removed 7 bases from V and 1 base from J; junction bases left unmatched: 15. The germline gives CDR1 MNHGY, CDR2 SAAAGT. The CDR3 spans 19 residues. CDR3 DNA: TGTGCCAGCACCCCACGGGACAGGGGGGAGGTTACGGCCAAAAACATTCAGTACTTC. Translation: CASTPRDRGEVTAKNIQYF.

The chain has TRBV20-1 and TRBJ2-5; no firm D call. Germline V lookup: CDR1 DFQATT, CDR2 SNEGSKA (reference sequence). This CDR3 has 11 residues. CDR3: CRVQAQETQYF. CDR3 DNA: TGCAGGGTGCAGGCTCAAGAGACCCAGTACTTC.

The chain combines TRBV9 with TRBJ1-5; weak D call: TRBD1 (5 bases). The CDR3 is made up of 15 amino acids. Per the germline V gene, CDR1 is SGDLS and CDR2 is YYNGEE. V was pared by 1 base and J by 4 bases, with 12 bases between. CDR3 in amino acids: CASSVSGGVNQPQHF. In DNA form, the CDR3 reads TGTGCCAGCAGCGTATCGGGGGGGGTTAATCAGCCCCAGCATTTT. The full variable domain, its missing parts supplied by reference TRBV9 and TRBJ1-5, is DSGVTQTPKHLITATGQRVTLRCSPRSGDLSVYWYQQSLDQGLQFLIQYYNGEERAKGNILERFSAQQFPDLHSELNLSSLELGDSALYFCASSVSGGVNQPQHFGDGTRLSIL.

CDR3 sequence: CATSRVGPLYF. Written as DNA, the CDR3 is TGTGCCACCAGCAGAGTTGGACCCCTGTACTTC. The rearrangement joins TRBV15 to TRBJ2-4; no definite D call. Germline CDR1 and CDR2: LNHNV and YYDKDF (reference sequence). The CDR3 contains 11 residues. The V end was cut by 1 base, the J end by 15 bases, with 10 bases between.

Notes on this clonotype: A much larger clone is a single base away; this may be a read error. The chain links TRBV29-1 to TRBJ2-5, with D tentatively TRBD1 (6 bases). Trimming removed 1 base from V and 2 bases from J, with 8 bases in between. CDR3 length equals 13 residues. The germline gives CDR1 SQVTM, CDR2 ANQGSEA. The CDR3 DNA follows: TGCAGCGTTGAAGTCGGGACACAAGAGACCCAGTACTTC. Translation: CSVEVGTQETQYF.

The chain is built from TRBV20-1 and TRBJ2-7; D unclear. This CDR3 spans 11 amino acids. V dropped 3 bases and J dropped 7 bases, with 10 bases sitting between them. Germline CDR1 is DFQATT and CDR2 is SNEGSKA (reference sequence). CDR3 in amino acids: CSARLVWEQYF. DNA for the CDR3: TGCAGTGCTAGGCTCGTCTGGGAGCAGTACTTC.

The chain has TRBV10-2 and TRBJ2-7, with TRBD1 as a possible D gene (6 bases). This CDR3 has 14 residues. Trimming cost V 6 bases and J 0 bases, with 12 bases left between them. The germline V gene has CDR1 WSHSY and CDR2 SAAADI. The CDR3 here is CASRNRASSYEQYF. In DNA form, the CDR3 reads TGCGCCAGCAGAAACAGGGCCAGCTCCTACGAGCAGTACTTC.

V usage is TRBV12-3 or TRBV12-4 and J usage is TRBJ2-3; no clear D gene. V lost 5 bases to trimming and J lost 3 bases, with 12 bases between them. CDR3 length equals 14 residues. This CDR3 reads CASSGRMGTDTQYF. For the CDR3, the DNA is TGTGCCAGCAGTGGACGGATGGGAACAGATACGCAGTATTTT.